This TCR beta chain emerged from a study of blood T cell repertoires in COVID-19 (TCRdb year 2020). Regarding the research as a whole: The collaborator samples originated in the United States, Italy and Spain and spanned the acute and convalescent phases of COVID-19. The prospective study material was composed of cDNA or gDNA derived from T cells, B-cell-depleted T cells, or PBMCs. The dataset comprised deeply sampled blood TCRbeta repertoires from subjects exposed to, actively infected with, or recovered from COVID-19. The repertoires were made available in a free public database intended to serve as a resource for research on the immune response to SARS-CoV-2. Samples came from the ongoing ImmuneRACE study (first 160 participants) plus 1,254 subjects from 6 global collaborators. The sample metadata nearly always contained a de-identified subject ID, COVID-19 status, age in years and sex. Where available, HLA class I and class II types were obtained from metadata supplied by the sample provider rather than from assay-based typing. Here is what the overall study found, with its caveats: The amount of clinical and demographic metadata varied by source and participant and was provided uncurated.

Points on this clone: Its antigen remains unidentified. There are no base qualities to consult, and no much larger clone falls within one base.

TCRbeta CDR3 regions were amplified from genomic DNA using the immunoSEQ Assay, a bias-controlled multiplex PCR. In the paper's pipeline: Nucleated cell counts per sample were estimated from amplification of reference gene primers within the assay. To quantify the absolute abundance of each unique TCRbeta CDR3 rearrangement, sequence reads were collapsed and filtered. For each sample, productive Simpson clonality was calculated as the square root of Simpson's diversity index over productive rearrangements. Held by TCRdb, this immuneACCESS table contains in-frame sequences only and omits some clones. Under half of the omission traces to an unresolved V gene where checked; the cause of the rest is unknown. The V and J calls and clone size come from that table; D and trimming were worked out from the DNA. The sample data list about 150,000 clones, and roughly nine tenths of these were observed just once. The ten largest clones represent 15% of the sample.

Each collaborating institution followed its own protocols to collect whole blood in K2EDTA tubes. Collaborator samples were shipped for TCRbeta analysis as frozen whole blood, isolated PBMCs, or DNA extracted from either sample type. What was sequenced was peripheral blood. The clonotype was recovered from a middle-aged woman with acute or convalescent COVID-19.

The base sequence is TGCGCCAGCCTAGCTAACGCGGGCACCGGGGAGCTGTTTTTT. Its translation is CASLANAGTGELFF. The chain is encoded by TRBV5-1 joined to TRBJ2-2; 5 matching bases give a weak D call of TRBD2. Per the germline V gene, SGHRS is the CDR1 and YFSETQ is the CDR2. Cut back by 7 bases and 4 bases, the V and J ends lie 14 bases apart. Inclusive of the bounding cysteine and phenylalanine, the CDR3 is 14 residues long. Only the CDR3 portion is preserved as DNA: 42 bases, with reading frame beginning at the first base.